These 24 T cell receptor beta chains came from one sample sequenced in a study of blood T cell repertoires in COVID-19. Libraries were prepared by immunoSEQ multiplex PCR; TCRdb keeps only in-frame clonotypes and omits some of them. The sample records more than 300,000 clones, around 87% being singletons. The specimen sequenced was peripheral blood. These receptors were collected from a woman aged 25 to 39 with COVID-19, enrolled during active disease.

The chain joins TRBV2 to TRBJ1-1; D unresolved. The CDR3 is 17 residues long. V was clipped by 3 bases and J by 5 bases, with 22 bases between them. Per the germline V gene, CDR1 is SNHLY and CDR2 is FYNNEI. CDR3: CASSEVRSRASGTEAFF. The CDR3 DNA reads TGTGCCAGCAGTGAGGTCAGGAGTCGGGCGTCGGGGACTGAAGCTTTCTTT.

This clone has just one count. CDR3 loop: CASMGGASADTQYF. CDR3 bases: TGTGCCAGCATGGGGGGGGCAAGTGCAGATACGCAGTATTTT. The chain couples TRBV6-5 to TRBJ2-3, with D possibly TRBD2 on 7 matching bases. Germline V gene sequence: CDR1 MNHEY, CDR2 SVGAGI. V lost 7 bases and J lost 4, with 15 bases in between. This CDR3 comprises 14 residues.

This chain uses TRBV7-2 with TRBJ2-2, with TRBD2 matching 11 bases. Germline V gives CDR1 SGHTA, CDR2 FQGNSA. J was trimmed by 4 bases and V by 5 bases; bases with no gene match: 3. CDR3 length: 15 amino acids. The CDR3 protein is CASSMGTSGTGELFF. The CDR3 nucleotides are TGTGCCAGCAGCATGGGGACTAGCGGCACCGGGGAGCTGTTTTTT.

The rearrangement links TRBV5-1 to TRBJ2-1; tentatively, D is TRBD2 (5 bases). The V end lost 0 bases, the J end lost 0 bases, and 16 bases lay between the germline ends. This CDR3 has 18 amino acids. Germline values: CDR1 SGHRS, CDR2 YFSETQ. CDR3 sequence reads: CASSLGWAGRSSYNEQFF. The CDR3 DNA sequence: TGCGCCAGCAGCTTGGGATGGGCGGGCAGAAGCTCCTACAATGAGCAGTTCTTC.

This clone was counted only a few times. The chain uses TRBV30 and TRBJ2-3; no clear D. Germline assignment: CDR1 GTSNPN and CDR2 SVGIG (reference sequence). V was clipped by 0 bases and J by 4 bases, with 8 bases between them. This CDR3 has 13 residues. The chain's CDR3 is CAWSVPAPDTQYF. CDR3 bases: TGTGCCTGGAGTGTACCCGCGCCAGATACGCAGTATTTT.

This clone was found once. This chain connects TRBV11-2 to TRBJ1-2, with 10 bases aligning to TRBD1. The V gene's germline CDR1 is SGHAT and CDR2 FQNNGV. V gave up 2 bases and J gave up 2 bases; unmatched junction bases: 8. The CDR3 length is 17 residues. The CDR3 DNA follows: TGTGCCAGCAGCTTAAGGAAGGAGGGACAGGGGAACTATGGCTACACCTTC. Residues: CASSLRKEGQGNYGYTF.

The chain has TRBV24-1 and TRBJ1-2; 7 bases agree with TRBD1. CDR1 and CDR2 from the germline V gene are KGHDR and SFDVKD. With V trimmed by 5 bases and J by 5 bases, 7 bases remained unmatched. The CDR3 contains 14 residues. DNA of the CDR3: TGTGCCACCAGTGTCGGGACAGCTACTTATGGCTACACCTTC. Amino acids: CATSVGTATYGYTF.

The chain combines TRBV3-1 (or the pseudogene TRBV3-2) with TRBJ2-1, with TRBD2 matching over 8 bases. From germline, CDR1 is LGHDT and CDR2 YNNKEL (reference sequence). The CDR3 is made up of 15 amino acids. Trimming took 0 bases from V and 4 from J; bases not matched to a gene: 2. The CDR3 DNA reads TGTGCCAGCAGCCAAGATCCGGGAGGGTACAATGAGCAGTTCTTC. Its protein product is CASSQDPGGYNEQFF.

J is TRBJ1-6 and V is TRBV5-1; D is uncertain. In germline, CDR1 is SGHRS, CDR2 YFSETQ. The CDR3 totals 14 residues. V shed 4 bases and J shed 7 bases, with 12 bases lying between them. CDR3 residues: CASSAGLLNSPLHF. The DNA for the CDR3 is TGCGCCAGCAGCGCAGGCCTATTGAATTCACCCCTCCACTTT.

This chain uses TRBV27 with TRBJ2-7, with 8 bases matching TRBD1. The CDR3 totals 12 residues. Germline CDR1 reads MNHEY; CDR2 reads SMNVEV (reference sequence). The ends lost 8 bases at V and 3 bases at J; junction bases unmatched: 3. The CDR3 DNA reads as TGTGCCAGCTCCACAGGGGGCTACGAGCAGTACTTC. Its protein is CASSTGGYEQYF.

V and J are TRBV6-5 and TRBJ1-2; the D gene is possibly TRBD1 (5 bases). Germline CDR1 is MNHEY and CDR2 is SVGAGI. Trimming removed 1 base at V and 3 bases at J, with 12 bases between. The CDR3 length is 15 residues. CDR3 region: CASSYYGGGDYGYTF. The CDR3 nucleotides read TGTGCCAGCAGTTACTATGGGGGAGGTGACTATGGCTACACCTTC.

The rearrangement uses TRBV28 and TRBJ1-2; no definite D call. V was shortened by 5 bases and J by 7 bases, with 11 bases between the two germline ends. This CDR3 spans 12 amino acids. CDR1 and CDR2 from the germline V gene are MDHEN and SYDVKM. As DNA, the CDR3 is TGTGCCAGCAGTCCCTCTTTTTTTGGCTACACCTTC. It specifies CASSPSFFGYTF.

The chain has TRBV6-5 and TRBJ2-1; 8 nucleotides agree with TRBD2. Germline V gene sequence: CDR1 MNHEY, CDR2 SVGAGI. After removal of 8 bases from V and 8 bases from J, the junction contained 14 bases not matched to a gene. The CDR3 is 15 amino acids. CDR3 loop: CASSRGGRPRDEQFF. The CDR3 nucleotides read TGTGCCAGCTCTAGAGGCGGGAGGCCCCGAGATGAGCAGTTCTTC.

The V and J genes are TRBV30 and TRBJ2-7; D unresolved. The V and J ends lost 5 bases and 3 bases respectively, with 14 bases between them. CDR1 is GTSNPN, CDR2 SVGIG, per germline (reference sequence). The CDR3 runs to 13 residues. Here the CDR3 reads CAWAFSPGYEQYF. The CDR3 DNA follows: TGTGCCTGGGCTTTTAGCCCCGGCTACGAGCAGTACTTC.

The chain couples TRBV5-1 to TRBJ2-1; 10 nucleotides line up with TRBD2. V lost 3 bases, J lost 8 bases, and 23 bases stayed unmatched. The germline gives CDR1 SGHRS, CDR2 YFSETQ. The CDR3 has 20 amino acids. In DNA, the CDR3 is TGCGCCAGCAGCTCGATTGGGACTAGCGCGGGAGGGCCCTTTCAATATGAGCAGTTCTTC. This encodes CASSSIGTSAGGPFQYEQFF.

Regarding this clone: Other DNA sequences in the same sample also yield this CDR3. J is TRBJ2-7 and V is TRBV19; weak D call: TRBD2 (6 bases). The CDR3 has 14 amino acids. Trimming left V 3 bases short and J 1 base short, with 10 bases between. Germline CDR1 reads LNHDA; CDR2 reads SQIVND (reference sequence). Written as DNA, the CDR3 is TGTGCCAGTAGTATCGGGACTCTTTCCTACGAGCAGTACTTC. It yields the protein CASSIGTLSYEQYF.

The genes are TRBV24-1 and TRBJ2-3, with 9 bases aligning to TRBD1. CDR3 size: 16 residues. Unmatched junction bases numbered 12, after V lost 4 bases and J lost 8 bases. Looked up from germline, CDR1 is KGHDR and CDR2 is SFDVKD. CDR3 nucleotides: TGTGCCACCAGTGACCCTGGGACAGGGTCTGAGGCTACGCAGTATTTT. This codes for CATSDPGTGSEATQYF.

The chain recombines TRBV7-8 with TRBJ2-7, with a tentative D call TRBD1 (6 bases). Deletions cut 5 bases from V and 5 bases from J, with 19 bases between. CDR1 SGHVS and CDR2 FQNEAQ come from the germline V gene. The CDR3 is made up of 15 amino acids. The CDR3 loop is CASSPGVGAIDEQYF. The CDR3 DNA reads TGTGCCAGCAGCCCCGGGGTGGGGGCCATCGACGAGCAGTACTTC.

This chain connects TRBV28 to TRBJ2-1, with no clear D. Trimming left V 5 bases short and J 4 bases short, with 12 bases between. The CDR3 is 14 residues long. Germline V gives CDR1 MDHEN, CDR2 SYDVKM. The chain's CDR3 is CASSAITDYNEQFF. CDR3 sequence (DNA): TGTGCCAGCAGTGCCATCACTGATTACAATGAGCAGTTCTTC.

V and J are TRBV30 and TRBJ1-2; D remains ambiguous. The CDR3 consists of 13 residues. Germline V gene data show CDR1 as GTSNPN and CDR2 as SVGIG (reference sequence). V lost 3 bases and J 3 bases, leaving 11 bases between the germline ends. CDR3 nucleotide sequence: TGTGCCTGGAGCCCAGGCAGACACTATGGCTACACCTTC. The encoded protein is CAWSPGRHYGYTF.

The chain is built from TRBV3-1 (or the pseudogene TRBV3-2) and TRBJ2-5, with D possibly matching TRBD1 (6 bases). V lost 0 bases, J lost 5 bases, and 16 bases lay in between. CDR1 and CDR2 (germline): LGHDT, YNNKEL (reference sequence). The CDR3 extends over 16 amino acids. The CDR3 protein is CASSQEASPTGETQYF. DNA for the CDR3: TGTGCCAGCAGCCAAGAAGCCAGCCCCACAGGGGAGACCCAGTACTTC.

This clone was recorded at least ten times. The gene calls are TRBV15 and TRBJ1-5; maybe TRBD1 (5 bases). Germline assignment: CDR1 LNHNV and CDR2 YYDKDF (reference sequence). Trimming left V 0 bases short and J 9 bases short, with 15 bases between. The CDR3 has 15 residues. CDR3 region: CATSRDPDSPRPQHF. In DNA form, the CDR3 reads TGTGCCACCAGCAGAGATCCCGACAGTCCACGGCCCCAGCATTTT.

The V call is TRBV24-1, the J call TRBJ2-5; D is perhaps TRBD2 (6 bases). Germline CDR1 reads KGHDR; CDR2 reads SFDVKD. Trimming stripped 5 bases from V and 1 base from J, with 16 bases between. The CDR3 runs to 16 residues. CDR3 nucleotides: TGTGCCACCAGTGGGGGGGAACGCCGGGCCCAAGAGACCCAGTACTTC. Protein: CATSGGERRAQETQYF.

In DNA, the CDR3 is TGTGCCAGCAGTTTGACAGGGTACGGGAATTCACCCCTCCACTTT. Its translation is CASSLTGYGNSPLHF. The chain uses TRBV2 and TRBJ1-6; 7 bases agree with TRBD1. The J segment lost 7 bases and the V segment lost 5 bases, leaving 8 bases of the junction unmatched. Germline CDR1 reads SNHLY; CDR2 reads FYNNEI. The CDR3 consists of 15 residues.